These T cell receptor beta chains were read from a single sample in a study of blood T cell repertoires in COVID-19. Some clones are missing from TCRdb's copy, which holds only in-frame ones; the method was immunoSEQ multiplex PCR. Here the sample spans roughly 80,000 clones, around 82% being singletons. Sequencing input: peripheral blood. These receptors all come from a woman aged 55-70 years with acute or convalescent COVID-19. Each CDR3 is given with its conserved first and last residue. A D gene is named only where the DNA matches it firmly. The listing skips clone size in some rows; elsewhere it reads once, few, many or a size class.

>TRBD1|TRBV19|-
CASSTNRGTEAFF
>-|TRBV7-9|-
CASSPPGGSNQPQHF
>TRBD1|TRBV6-1|once
CASSEFRSGQGANNSPLHF
>TRBD1|TRBV4-3|-
CASSQDGQGGTEAFF
>-|TRBV6-6|-
CASSYSNSGNYGYTF
>TRBD2|TRBV5-1|few
CASSTSLAGGPENEQFF
>TRBD2|TRBV25-1|-
CASRSRGGVLDTQYF
>TRBD1|TRBV3-1/TRBV3-2|-
CASSQVGTGAGELFF
>TRBD1|TRBV19|few
CASSLRDRETGELFF
>TRBD1|TRBV11-1|-
CASSLQTGVFAFF
>-|TRBV12-3/TRBV12-4|-
CASSSWPSPLHF
>TRBD2|TRBV18|-
CASSPTTSGGQETQYF
>TRBD1|TRBV5-1|-
CASSLVATGVAGELFF